The 5 T cell receptor beta chains below were found in one sample sequenced in a study of monozygotic twins with inflammatory bowel disease. No DNA is given; TCRdb re-called the 5' RACE reads and lists each CDR3 protein once. This listing includes hundreds of thousands of distinct CDR3 sequences. Sequenced: blood. Receptors were obtained from a human donor with ulcerative colitis or Crohn's disease, or a healthy co-twin of an affected twin (not recorded which).

V gene TRBV5-5 combines with J gene TRBJ2-3; TCRdb selects TRBD1, and the lack of DNA leaves this call unchecked. This CDR3 contains 14 residues. The germline gives CDR1 SGHKS, CDR2 YYEKEE (reference sequence). This CDR3 reads CASTPRRGTDTQYF.

The chain's CDR3 is CATSDRLAGGGTDTQYF. The J gene is TRBJ2-3, the V gene TRBV24-1; TCRdb picks TRBD2, but there is no DNA to check that call. The CDR3 is 17 residues long. Germline V gene sequence: CDR1 KGHDR, CDR2 SFDVKD.

The chain couples TRBV7-3 to TRBJ2-7; TCRdb returns TRBD2, unconfirmable since there is no DNA. Looked up from germline, CDR1 is SGHTA and CDR2 is FQGTGA. The CDR3 length is 16 residues. The CDR3 protein is CASSLGTIRFCYEQYF.

The chain links TRBV7-3 to TRBJ1-1. The CDR3 covers 13 residues. Germline V gene data show CDR1 as SGHTA and CDR2 as FQGTGA. CDR3 loop: CASSFIRNTEAFF.

The rearrangement uses TRBV3-1 and TRBJ2-3; TCRdb calls TRBD2, which cannot be checked without DNA. This CDR3 contains 15 residues. Germline V gene lookup returns CDR1 LGHDT and CDR2 YNNKEL (reference sequence). The CDR3 loop is CASSLGTSGGNTQYF.